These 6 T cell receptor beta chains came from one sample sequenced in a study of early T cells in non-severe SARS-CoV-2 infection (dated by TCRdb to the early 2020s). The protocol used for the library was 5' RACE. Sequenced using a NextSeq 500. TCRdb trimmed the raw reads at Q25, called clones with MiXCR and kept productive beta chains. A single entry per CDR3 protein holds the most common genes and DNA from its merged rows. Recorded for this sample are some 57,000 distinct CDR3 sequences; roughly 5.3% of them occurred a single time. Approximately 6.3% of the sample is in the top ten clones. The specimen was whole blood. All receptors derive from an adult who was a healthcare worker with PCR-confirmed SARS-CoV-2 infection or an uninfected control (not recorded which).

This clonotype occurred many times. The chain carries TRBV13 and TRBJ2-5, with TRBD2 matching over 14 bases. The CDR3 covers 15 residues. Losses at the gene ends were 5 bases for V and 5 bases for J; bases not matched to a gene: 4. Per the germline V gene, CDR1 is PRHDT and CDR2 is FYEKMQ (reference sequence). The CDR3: CASSPWTSGRETQYF. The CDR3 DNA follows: TGTGCCAGCAGCCCATGGACTAGCGGGAGGGAGACCCAGTACTTC.

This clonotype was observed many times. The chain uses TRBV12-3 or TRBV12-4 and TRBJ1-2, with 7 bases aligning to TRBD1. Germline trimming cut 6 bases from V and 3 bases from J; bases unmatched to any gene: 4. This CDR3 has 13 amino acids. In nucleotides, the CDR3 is TGTGCCAGCAGCCGAGGGGGCTACTATGGCTACACCTTC. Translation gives CASSRGGYYGYTF.

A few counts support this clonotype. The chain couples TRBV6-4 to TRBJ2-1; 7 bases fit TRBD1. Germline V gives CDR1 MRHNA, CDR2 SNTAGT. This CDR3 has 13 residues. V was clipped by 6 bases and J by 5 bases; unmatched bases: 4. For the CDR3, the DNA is TGTGCCAGCAGCAGGGGGATTAACAATGAGCAGTTCTTC. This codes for CASSRGINNEQFF.

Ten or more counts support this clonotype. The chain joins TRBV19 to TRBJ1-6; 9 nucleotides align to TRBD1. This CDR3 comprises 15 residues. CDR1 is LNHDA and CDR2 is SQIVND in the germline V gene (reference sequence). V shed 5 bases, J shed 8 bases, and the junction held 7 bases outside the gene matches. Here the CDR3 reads CASSPGQGVHSPLHF. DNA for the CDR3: TGTGCCAGTAGTCCGGGACAGGGAGTTCATTCACCCCTCCACTTT.

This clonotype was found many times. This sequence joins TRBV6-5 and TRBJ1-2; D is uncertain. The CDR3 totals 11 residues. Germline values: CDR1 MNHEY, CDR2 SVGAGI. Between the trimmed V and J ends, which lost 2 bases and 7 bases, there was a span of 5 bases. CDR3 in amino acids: CASSYQGGYTF. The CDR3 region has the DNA TGTGCCAGCAGTTACCAAGGTGGCTACACCTTC.

CDR3 residues: CASSQELTGSGTDTQYF. CDR3 nucleotides: TGCGCCAGCAGCCAAGAGTTAACGGGGAGCGGGACAGATACGCAGTATTTT. The chain joins TRBV4-3 to TRBJ2-3; maybe TRBD2 (6 bases). The germline V and J ends were trimmed by 0 bases and 3 bases, with 16 bases remaining between them. This CDR3 has 17 residues. Germline V CDR1 and CDR2: LGHNA, YSLEER.